The present T cell receptor (beta chain) was sequenced within a study of post-analysis software for immune sequencing data. Study in general: Patients with relapsing-remitting, secondary progressive and progressive-relapsing multiple sclerosis courses were all represented. Whole-study findings and limits: Comparison of patients with controls showed five TRBV segments more frequent in patients, TRBV5-6, TRBV5-1 and TRBV20-1 among them.

This CDR3 comprises 15 residues. Trimming took 1 base from V and 3 from J, leaving 10 bases between them. Researchers reported that TCR beta cDNA libraries carried unique molecular identifiers. When about 0.9 to 11 million T cells were used, they gave roughly 490,000 cDNA molecules. TCRdb analysed the PCR reads with MiXCR anew, one entry per CDR3 protein. The table shows around 190,000 distinct CDR3 sequences, with approximately 30% occurring only once. Concerning this clonotype itself: Its antigen is still unknown.

The TCR was taken from a girl aged 2-17 years with multiple sclerosis. This sequence joins TRBV12-3 or TRBV12-4 and TRBJ1-5, with a possible D match to TRBD1 (5 bases). Sample: blood. The CDR3 bases are TGTGCCAGCAGTTTAGAGCTCAGGGCCAATCAGCCCCAGCATTTT. It specifies CASSLELRANQPQHF.